Below, 31 T cell receptor beta chains from the same sample are listed, as sequenced in a study of blood T cell repertoires in COVID-19. Sequencing used immunoSEQ multiplex PCR; TCRdb keeps in-frame clones, though not all of them. This sample carries about 480,000 clones, approximately 87% of them seen once, and the ten largest clones take less than 2%. The sample taken for sequencing was PBMCs or T cells enriched from blood (not recorded which). The source of these receptors is a woman between 40 and 50 years old who had recovered from COVID-19.

The chain carries TRBV6-5 and TRBJ2-3; maybe TRBD1 (5 bases). V dropped 7 bases and J dropped 1 base, with 12 bases sitting between them. The CDR3 has 14 residues. Germline V gene sequence: CDR1 MNHEY, CDR2 SVGAGI. CDR3 loop: CASKRQIGTDTQYF. The DNA of the CDR3 is TGTGCCAGCAAAAGACAGATCGGCACAGATACGCAGTATTTT.

The gene calls are TRBV18 and TRBJ1-2; 12 nucleotides match TRBD1. Germline V gives CDR1 KGHSH, CDR2 LQKENI. V lost 0 bases and J lost 7; bases outside the gene matches: 9. The CDR3 is 17 amino acids. Here the CDR3 reads CASSPPGGQGASFGYTF. As DNA, the CDR3 is TGTGCCAGCTCACCACCGGGGGGACAGGGGGCGTCTTTTGGCTACACCTTC.

The chain uses TRBV25-1 and TRBJ1-2, with 7 bases fitting TRBD1. CDR1 is MGHDK, CDR2 SYGVNS, per germline. V was clipped by 4 bases and J by 0 bases; unmatched bases: 5. The CDR3 is 15 residues long. CDR3 residues: CASSVDRVANYGYTF. CDR3 DNA: TGTGCCAGCAGTGTCGACAGGGTAGCTAACTATGGCTACACCTTC.

Notes on this clone: At one end, the junction sequence differs from germline, possibly due to a read error. The chain combines TRBV6-2 or TRBV6-3 with TRBJ1-1; D remains unclear. CDR3 length: 13 residues. Germline V CDR1 and CDR2: MNHEY, SVGEGT. This CDR3 is CVSSLVSRGSAFF. The DNA of the CDR3 is TGTGTCAGCAGTTTGGTTAGTCGGGGTTCGGCTTTCTTT.

The gene calls are TRBV11-2 and TRBJ2-5; weak D call: TRBD2 (7 bases). This CDR3 contains 14 residues. Trimming cost V 1 base and J 5 bases, with 11 bases left between them. Germline assignment: CDR1 SGHAT and CDR2 FQNNGV. The CDR3 region is CASSLVGGLETQYF. For the CDR3, the DNA is TGTGCCAGCAGCTTAGTGGGGGGGCTTGAGACCCAGTACTTC.

This clone was counted a single time. This chain joins TRBV19 and TRBJ2-3, with D possibly being TRBD1 (6 bases). Germline V CDR1 and CDR2: LNHDA, SQIVND (reference sequence). The CDR3 length is 15 residues. Trimming removed 4 bases from V and 0 bases from J, with 11 bases in between. The CDR3 DNA follows: TGTGCCAGTAGTAACAGGGATAGGAGCACAGATACGCAGTATTTT. As protein: CASSNRDRSTDTQYF.

The chain carries TRBV3-1 (or the pseudogene TRBV3-2) and TRBJ1-2; D not resolved. Deletions cut 2 bases from V and 8 bases from J, with 18 bases between. CDR3 length: 15 residues. In germline, CDR1 is LGHDT, CDR2 YNNKEL (reference sequence). CDR3 in DNA: TGTGCCAGCAGCCAACTTGAGGGTCAGCCATGGGGCTACACCTTC. This codes for CASSQLEGQPWGYTF.

This chain connects TRBV27 to TRBJ1-6; a possible D gene is TRBD1 (6 bases). The CDR3 sequence is 15 residues long. Trimming took 3 bases from V and 10 from J, leaving 16 bases between them. Germline CDR1 and CDR2: MNHEY and SMNVEV (reference sequence). The CDR3 nucleotides read TGTGCCAGCAGTTTCGAGGGACAAGGACCCTCACCCCTCCACTTT. This translates into CASSFEGQGPSPLHF.

The chain links TRBV6-5 to TRBJ2-7; tentatively, D is TRBD2 (6 bases). V gave up 6 bases and J gave up 4 bases, with 16 bases separating them. There are 14 residues in the CDR3. Per the germline V gene, CDR1 is MNHEY and CDR2 is SVGAGI. CDR3 sequence reads: CASSRSGPRYEQYF. CDR3 sequence (DNA): TGTGCCAGCAGCCGTAGCGGCCCCCGTTACGAGCAGTACTTC.

The chain recombines TRBV14 with TRBJ1-1, with unresolved D. Deletions cut 4 bases from V and 7 bases from J, with 13 bases between. This CDR3 has 13 residues. Germline CDR1 is SGHDN and CDR2 is FVKESK. CDR3 protein: CASSLHPTYEAFF. CDR3 bases: TGTGCCAGCAGCCTGCATCCGACTTATGAAGCTTTCTTT.

The chain is built from TRBV5-1 and TRBJ1-3, with D unresolved. Germline V gives CDR1 SGHRS, CDR2 YFSETQ. Trimming cost V 0 bases and J 2 bases, with 9 bases left between them. CDR3 size: 15 residues. The CDR3 sequence: CASSLAGLTGNTIYF. DNA for the CDR3: TGCGCCAGCAGCTTGGCCGGGTTAACTGGAAACACCATATATTTT.

V gene TRBV15 combines with J gene TRBJ1-6, with D possibly being TRBD1 (6 bases). This CDR3 has 16 residues. Trimming took off 4 bases at V and 8 bases at J, with 18 bases between the two ends. The V gene's germline CDR1 is LNHNV and CDR2 YYDKDF (reference sequence). The CDR3 region is CATSIRTGSGDSPLHF. CDR3 coding DNA: TGTGCCACCAGCATCAGAACAGGGTCCGGGGATTCACCCCTCCACTTT.

The V and J genes are TRBV20-1 and TRBJ2-1; TRBD2 might be the D (6 bases). The germline gives CDR1 DFQATT, CDR2 SNEGSKA (reference sequence). V gave up 3 bases and J gave up 4 bases, with 10 bases separating them. The CDR3 extends over 13 amino acids. The CDR3 region has the DNA TGCAGTGCTAGTCAGGCGGGGTACAATGAGCAGTTCTTC. This encodes CSASQAGYNEQFF.

The chain couples TRBV10-3 to TRBJ2-3; maybe TRBD2 (5 bases). CDR3 length: 16 amino acids. CDR1 and CDR2 (germline): ENHRY, SYGVKD. Trimming pared 4 bases from V and 1 base from J, leaving 15 bases between. CDR3 loop: CAISAGSDGGTDTQYF. The CDR3, as DNA: TGTGCCATCAGTGCGGGATCGGACGGGGGCACAGATACGCAGTATTTT.

This chain uses TRBV4-1 with TRBJ1-1, with TRBD1 matching over 9 bases. CDR3 length: 15 residues. CDR1 is MGHRA, CDR2 YSYEKL, per germline. With V trimmed by 5 bases and J by 5 bases, 9 bases remained unmatched. The CDR3 spells CASSYSQGAGTEAFF. The CDR3 DNA is TGCGCCAGCAGCTACTCACAGGGGGCAGGAACTGAAGCTTTCTTT.

This sequence joins TRBV14 and TRBJ1-3; D not resolved. The CDR3 length is 17 residues. Germline values: CDR1 SGHDN, CDR2 FVKESK. Trimming cost V 1 base and J 0 bases, with 13 bases left between them. CDR3 in DNA: TGTGCCAGCAGCCAAGGGGCAGGAGCGGACTCTGGAAACACCATATATTTT. Protein: CASSQGAGADSGNTIYF.

CDR3 residues: CASSLIWGQNEQFF. The CDR3 nucleotides are TGCGCCAGCAGCTTAATTTGGGGCCAAAATGAGCAGTTCTTC. The V and J genes are TRBV5-1 and TRBJ2-1; weak D call: TRBD1 (5 bases). Trimming took 2 bases from V and 7 from J, leaving 13 bases between them. The CDR3 has 14 residues. Per germline, CDR1 SGHRS and CDR2 YFSETQ.

The rearrangement uses TRBV30 and TRBJ2-7; 8 nucleotides line up with TRBD1. CDR3 length: 14 residues. In germline, CDR1 is GTSNPN, CDR2 SVGIG (reference sequence). V lost 5 bases to trimming and J lost 1 base; unmatched junction nucleotides: 7. CDR3 coding DNA: TGTGCCTGGGACAGGGGAGGTACGTCCTACGAGCAGTACTTC. As protein: CAWDRGGTSYEQYF. Looking up the rest from reference TRBV30 and TRBJ2-7 gives the full variable domain: SQTIHQWPATLVQPVGSPLSLECTVEGTSNPNLYWYRQAAGRGLQLLFYSVGIGQISSEVPQNLSASRPQDRQFILSSKKLLLSDSGFYLCAWDRGGTSYEQYFGPGTRLTVT.

This sequence joins TRBV27 and TRBJ1-5, with 8 bases that match TRBD1. The CDR3 is 15 residues long. The germline V gene encodes CDR1 MNHEY and CDR2 SMNVEV (reference sequence). The ends lost 6 bases at V and 4 bases at J; junction bases unmatched: 8. This CDR3 is CASRPGTGGNQPQHF. The CDR3 DNA follows: TGTGCCAGCAGGCCCGGGACAGGAGGGAATCAGCCCCAGCATTTT.

This chain links TRBV15 with TRBJ1-1; possible D gene TRBD1, 6 bases. The CDR3 is 13 amino acids. Trimming stripped 2 bases from V and 3 bases from J, with 7 bases between. CDR1 is LNHNV and CDR2 is YYDKDF in the germline V gene (reference sequence). CDR3 region: CATSRQGHTEAFF. The CDR3 region has the DNA TGTGCCACCAGCAGACAGGGGCACACTGAAGCTTTCTTT.

Of note for this clone: Other DNA sequences in this specimen translate into the identical CDR3. The genes are TRBV5-1 and TRBJ2-7, with D perhaps matching TRBD1 (6 bases). V was trimmed by 0 bases and J by 1 base, leaving 8 bases between them. The germline CDR1 and CDR2 sequences are SGHRS and YFSETQ. The CDR3 has 14 residues. The CDR3 region is CASSLDRASYEQYF. CDR3 DNA: TGCGCCAGCAGCTTGGACAGGGCGTCCTACGAGCAGTACTTC.

The chain combines TRBV13 with TRBJ1-4; 10 positions match TRBD1. Germline values: CDR1 PRHDT, CDR2 FYEKMQ (reference sequence). V gave up 4 bases and J gave up 0 bases; unmatched junction bases: 5. The CDR3 contains 17 residues. DNA of the CDR3: TGTGCCAGCAGCTCGGGACAGGGGATCGCAACTAATGAAAAACTGTTTTTT. Amino acids: CASSSGQGIATNEKLFF. Supplemented by reference TRBV13 and TRBJ1-4, the full variable domain reads AAGVIQSPRHLIKEKRETATLKCYPIPRHDTVYWYQQGPGQDPQFLISFYEKMQSDKGSIPDRFSAQQFSDYHSELNMSSLELGDSALYFCASSSGQGIATNEKLFFGSGTQLSVL.

The rearrangement links TRBV9 to TRBJ1-1, with D uncertain. The CDR3 totals 14 residues. V dropped 0 bases and J dropped 3 bases, with 9 bases sitting between them. Germline CDR1 and CDR2: SGDLS and YYNGEE. This CDR3 is CASSVDPSDTEAFF. DNA for the CDR3: TGTGCCAGCAGCGTAGACCCATCGGACACTGAAGCTTTCTTT.

This rearrangement joins TRBV5-6 to TRBJ2-7; 9 positions match TRBD2. The J segment lost 4 bases and the V segment lost 3 bases, leaving 11 bases of the junction unmatched. This CDR3 has 16 residues. CDR1 is SGHDT, CDR2 YYEEEE, per germline. The CDR3, as DNA: TGTGCCAGCAGCTCCCCGTCGAGCGGGGGGCTGTACGAGCAGTACTTC. As protein: CASSSPSSGGLYEQYF.

This CDR3 is CATSAGGLDGQYF. The DNA of the CDR3 is TGTGCCACCTCGGCAGGGGGCTTGGATGGGCAGTACTTC. J is TRBJ2-7 and V is TRBV24-1; TRBD1 agrees at 8 bases. Unmatched junction bases numbered 12, after V lost 9 bases and J lost 9 bases. CDR1 is KGHDR, CDR2 SFDVKD, per germline. The length of the CDR3 is 13 residues.

The chain joins TRBV7-9 to TRBJ1-3, with D hard to call. The germline V gene has CDR1 SEHNR and CDR2 FQNEAQ (reference sequence). The V and J ends lost 2 bases and 1 base respectively, with 3 bases between them. The CDR3 is made up of 13 amino acids. This CDR3 is CASSLTSGNTIYF. The CDR3 DNA is TGTGCCAGCAGCTTAACTTCTGGAAACACCATATATTTT.

The gene calls are TRBV16 and TRBJ1-2; 7 bases are shared with TRBD1. V lost 2 bases to trimming and J lost 8 bases; unmatched junction nucleotides: 5. Germline CDR1 KGHSY, CDR2 FQNENV. The CDR3 has 13 residues. For the CDR3, the DNA is TGTGCCAGCAGCCAAAACAGGGGAGAAGGCTACACCTTC. This gives the protein CASSQNRGEGYTF.

The chain joins TRBV27 to TRBJ2-7; tentatively, D is TRBD2 (6 bases). Germline V lookup: CDR1 MNHEY, CDR2 SMNVEV (reference sequence). Trimming left V 0 bases short and J 3 bases short, with 12 bases between. CDR3 length: 15 amino acids. CDR3 bases: TGTGCCAGCAGTTTATCGGGAGGCTGGGGCTACGAGCAGTACTTC. Its translation is CASSLSGGWGYEQYF.

The gene calls are TRBV6-5 and TRBJ1-1, with 7 bases fitting TRBD1. The CDR3 consists of 13 residues. From germline, CDR1 is MNHEY and CDR2 SVGAGI. Trimming took 7 bases from V and 3 from J; bases not matched to a gene: 5. CDR3: CASTQGSDTEAFF. The CDR3 DNA reads as TGTGCCAGCACACAGGGGAGTGACACTGAAGCTTTCTTT.

The gene calls are TRBV10-3 and TRBJ2-7; TRBD1 matches 9 bases. After removal of 10 bases from V and 1 base from J, the junction contained 8 bases not matched to a gene. The germline CDR1 and CDR2 sequences are ENHRY and SYGVKD. CDR3 length equals 14 residues. The CDR3 reads CATSSGTGSYEQYF. In nucleotides, the CDR3 is TGTGCCACCAGCTCCGGGACAGGGTCCTACGAGCAGTACTTC.

The chain recombines TRBV3-1 (or the pseudogene TRBV3-2) with TRBJ2-5, with TRBD2 identical over 9 bases. Trimming cost V 2 bases and J 5 bases; bases outside gene matches: 15. The CDR3 has 18 amino acids. Germline CDR1 LGHDT, CDR2 YNNKEL (reference sequence). This chain's CDR3 is CASSQFWRRAGGPETQYF. CDR3 nucleotide sequence: TGTGCCAGCAGCCAATTTTGGCGGAGGGCGGGAGGGCCCGAGACCCAGTACTTC.